This T cell receptor beta chain derives from a study of tumor-infiltrating lymphocytes in primary liver carcinoma. Study conclusions and caveats: Researchers did not compare CD4+ and CD8+ repertoires, as samples were bulk unsorted.

The template, roughly 510 ng total RNA, yielded TCR beta cDNA made with a constant-region primer. Library construction for TCR beta comprised three nested multiplex PCR rounds performed with slightly modified ARM-PCR. Investigators reported that the first two PCR rounds, at roughly 10 cycles each, used TRBV1-TRBV30 forward primers with a C-beta reverse primer. TCRdb processed the multiplex PCR reads anew with MiXCR; each CDR3 protein has one entry. The table records about 310,000 distinct CDR3 sequences, 50% to 60% of them present only once. In this sample, this clonotype turned up many times. As yet, its antigen is unknown. Trimming removed 3 bases at V and 2 bases at J, with 15 bases between. This CDR3 contains 16 residues. Per germline, CDR1 SGHAT and CDR2 FQNNGV. Blood RNA came from unsorted whole blood; germline DNA was also extracted.

The chain employs TRBV11-2 and TRBJ2-3, with D possibly being TRBD2 (7 bases). Sequencing input: peripheral blood. The source is a woman in her twenties or thirties with primary liver carcinoma and hepatitis B virus infection. CDR3 nucleotide sequence: TGTGCCAGCAGCTTGGGGGGGCAGAGGTCCACAGATACGCAGTATTTT. Translation gives CASSLGGQRSTDTQYF.